The 27 T cell receptor beta chains below were found in one sample sequenced in a study of response to subunit inactivated influenza vaccine. A single record per CDR3 protein comes from TCRdb applying MiXCR to the RT-PCR reads. The table lists a few hundred thousand distinct CDR3 sequences, approximately 14% of them singletons. The source material was PBMCs from blood, sampled roughly 12 days after vaccination. The receptors were gathered from a man in his fifties who received an inactivated influenza vaccine.

This clonotype was seen more than once but under ten times. The chain recombines TRBV20-1 with TRBJ2-7; 8 bases are shared with TRBD2. There are 15 residues in the CDR3. The J segment lost 2 bases and the V segment lost 6 bases, leaving 12 bases of the junction unmatched. Germline CDR1 reads DFQATT; CDR2 reads SNEGSKA (reference sequence). CDR3 DNA: TGCAGTGCGCCAATAGCGGGGAGTAACCCCTACGAGCAGTACTTC. This codes for CSAPIAGSNPYEQYF.

The CDR3, as DNA: TGTGCCAGCAGAGACGCGCTACTGGACTACGAGCAGTACTTC. This codes for CASRDALLDYEQYF. This sequence joins TRBV6-1 and TRBJ2-7; D not resolved. CDR3 length equals 14 residues. CDR1 is MNHNS, CDR2 SASEGT, per germline. V was shortened by 6 bases and J by 3 bases, with 15 bases between the two germline ends.

This clonotype has more than one count but fewer than ten. The rearrangement links TRBV6-2 or TRBV6-3 to TRBJ1-5; 7 bases align to TRBD1. The CDR3 loop spans 14 amino acids. The germline CDR1 and CDR2 sequences are MNHEY and SVGEGT. Germline trimming cut 7 bases from V and 4 bases from J; bases unmatched to any gene: 7. The CDR3 protein is CASKRDSSNQPQHF. The CDR3 region has the DNA TGTGCCAGCAAGCGGGACAGCTCTAATCAGCCCCAGCATTTT.

This clonotype was observed a handful of times. This chain joins TRBV20-1 and TRBJ1-2; no clear D. From germline, CDR1 is DFQATT and CDR2 SNEGSKA (reference sequence). Trimming left V 1 base short and J 2 bases short, with 11 bases between. The length of the CDR3 is 14 residues. CDR3 coding DNA: TGCAGTGCTAGAGCACTGACTTCGAACTATGGCTACACCTTC. Amino acid sequence: CSARALTSNYGYTF.

The chain joins TRBV10-3 to TRBJ1-3, with D perhaps TRBD1 (5 bases). Trimming shortened V by 5 bases and J by 2 bases, and 13 bases separated the two germline ends. Germline V lookup: CDR1 ENHRY, CDR2 SYGVKD. This CDR3 has 15 residues. The CDR3 region has the DNA TGTGCCATCAGTACCGGGGGGACGGCTGGAAACACCATATATTTT. Residues: CAISTGGTAGNTIYF.

This clonotype was recorded a few times. The rearrangement joins TRBV9 to TRBJ2-1; D might be TRBD2 (5 bases). The germline V gene has CDR1 SGDLS and CDR2 YYNGEE. The CDR3 spans 14 residues. Trimming pared 4 bases from V and 8 bases from J, leaving 16 bases between. CDR3 sequence reads: CASSLSVARDEQFF. Written as DNA, the CDR3 is TGTGCCAGCAGCCTCTCCGTAGCGAGGGATGAGCAGTTCTTC.

This clonotype was seen at least ten times. The rearrangement joins TRBV7-9 to TRBJ2-2; 7 bases fit TRBD1. The CDR3 length is 15 residues. With V trimmed by 5 bases and J by 2 bases, 5 bases remained unmatched. CDR1 is SEHNR, CDR2 FQNEAQ, per germline (reference sequence). The CDR3, as DNA: TGTGCCAGCAGCGCCCGGGACAGTAACACCGGGGAGCTGTTTTTT. It yields the protein CASSARDSNTGELFF.

In its sample, this clonotype was seen a few times. This sequence joins TRBV12-3 or TRBV12-4 and TRBJ1-2, with D uncertain. The CDR3 has 14 amino acids. Trimming cost V 6 bases and J 7 bases, with 18 bases left between them. The CDR3 sequence: CASSPDPKSSGYTF. In DNA form, the CDR3 reads TGTGCCAGCAGCCCAGACCCAAAGTCGAGTGGCTACACCTTC.

This chain uses TRBV6-5 with TRBJ1-1; D is undetermined. The CDR3 has 14 residues. Germline assignment: CDR1 MNHEY and CDR2 SVGAGI. V was pared by 2 bases and J by 11 bases, with 18 bases between. The CDR3 here is CASSYLAEPSEAFF. The CDR3 DNA is TGTGCCAGCAGTTACCTGGCAGAACCTTCGGAGGCTTTCTTT.

V and J are TRBV6-1 and TRBJ2-3; 8 bases are shared with TRBD1. CDR1 and CDR2 (germline): MNHNS, SASEGT. This CDR3 is 16 amino acids long. J gave up 1 base and V 2 bases, and 5 bases lay outside the gene matches. The CDR3 sequence is CASSEHQGAGTDTQYF. Here the CDR3 DNA reads TGTGCCAGCAGTGAACATCAGGGGGCAGGCACAGATACGCAGTATTTT.

This clonotype was recorded many times. V gene TRBV30 combines with J gene TRBJ2-7, with D perhaps being TRBD1 or TRBD2 (5 bases each). The CDR3 covers 13 residues. Looked up from germline, CDR1 is GTSNPN and CDR2 is SVGIG (reference sequence). Trimming cost V 5 bases and J 2 bases, with 13 bases left between them. As DNA, the CDR3 is TGTGCCTGGGGAGGTAGGACAACCTACGAGCAGTACTTC. It specifies CAWGGRTTYEQYF.

This clonotype came up many times. The CDR3 loop reads CASSLRSGRDMNTEAFF. The CDR3, as DNA: TGCGCCAGCAGCCTCCGGTCGGGGAGAGACATGAACACTGAAGCTTTCTTT. The chain uses TRBV5-1 and TRBJ1-1, with no clear D. V lost 4 bases and J lost 0, with 19 bases in between. The germline CDR1 and CDR2 sequences are SGHRS and YFSETQ. This CDR3 is 17 amino acids long.

The rearrangement joins TRBV24-1 to TRBJ2-5, with D perhaps matching TRBD1 (6 bases). Germline CDR1 and CDR2: KGHDR and SFDVKD. The CDR3 extends over 17 amino acids. V gave up 1 base and J gave up 0 bases, with 14 bases separating them. The CDR3 DNA follows: TGTGCCACCAGTGATTTCACCTTCGGGACAAACCAAGAGACCCAGTACTTC. It is translated as CATSDFTFGTNQETQYF.

This clonotype was observed a few times. J is TRBJ1-1 and V is TRBV7-9; D is undetermined. The germline gives CDR1 SEHNR, CDR2 FQNEAQ (reference sequence). Deletions cut 5 bases from V and 8 bases from J, with 18 bases between. The CDR3 contains 14 residues. The CDR3 here is CASSTRLEGFEAFF. The CDR3 DNA reads as TGTGCCAGCAGCACCCGTTTGGAGGGATTCGAAGCTTTCTTT.

The table lists this clonotype with many counts. The V and J genes are TRBV7-8 and TRBJ2-3; D remains ambiguous. In germline, CDR1 is SGHVS, CDR2 FQNEAQ. This CDR3 spans 13 amino acids. V lost 5 bases and J 4 bases, leaving 10 bases between the germline ends. CDR3: CASSPLLPDTQYF. The DNA for the CDR3 is TGTGCCAGCAGCCCTCTTCTGCCAGATACGCAGTATTTT. The full variable domain, rest sourced from reference TRBV7-8 and TRBJ2-3, is GAGVSQSPRYKVAKRGQDVALRCDPISGHVSLFWYQQALGQGPEFLTYFQNEAQLDKSGLPSDRFFAERPEGSVSTLKIQRTQQEDSAVYLCASSPLLPDTQYFGPGTRLTVL.

A few counts support this clonotype. The V and J genes are TRBV20-1 and TRBJ2-7; the D is unclear. The CDR3 is 12 amino acids. V dropped 2 bases and J dropped 4 bases, with 9 bases sitting between them. Germline CDR1 and CDR2: DFQATT and SNEGSKA (reference sequence). The CDR3 here is CSARRGEYEQYF. In DNA, the CDR3 is TGCAGTGCTAGAAGAGGTGAATACGAGCAGTACTTC.

The rearrangement joins TRBV4-3 to TRBJ1-2, with 7 bases identical to TRBD1. Germline CDR1 reads LGHNA; CDR2 reads YSLEER. The trim removed 4 bases at V and 8 bases at J, leaving 10 bases unmatched. The CDR3 loop spans 14 amino acids. CDR3 sequence reads: CASSRSWDSRGYTF. The CDR3 DNA reads TGCGCCAGCAGCCGTTCGTGGGACAGCCGCGGCTACACCTTC.

The chain uses TRBV4-1 and TRBJ1-2, with D maybe TRBD1 (6 bases). Deletions cut 2 bases from V and 6 bases from J, with 10 bases between. CDR3 length: 13 residues. From germline, CDR1 is MGHRA and CDR2 YSYEKL. The CDR3 DNA reads as TGCGCCAGCAGCCAATTCGAGGGGGATGGCTACACCTTC. Amino acids: CASSQFEGDGYTF.

The V call is TRBV3-1, the J call TRBJ1-4, with a tentative D call TRBD1 (6 bases). Trimming took off 4 bases at V and 4 bases at J, with 16 bases between the two ends. The germline CDR1 and CDR2 sequences are LGHDT and YNNKEL (reference sequence). There are 16 residues in the CDR3. The CDR3 nucleotides are TGTGCCAGCAGCCCGCCAACAGGGTTGGTTAATGAAAAACTGTTTTTT. Translating gives CASSPPTGLVNEKLFF.

The chain employs TRBV5-1 and TRBJ2-1; 9 nucleotides line up with TRBD1. After removal of 4 bases from V and 10 bases from J, the junction contained 9 bases not matched to a gene. Germline assignment: CDR1 SGHRS and CDR2 YFSETQ. The CDR3 runs 14 residues. The CDR3 region is CASSATTGGREQFF. CDR3 bases: TGCGCCAGCAGCGCAACAACAGGGGGCAGGGAGCAGTTCTTC.

This clonotype was detected a few times. The genes are TRBV12-3 or TRBV12-4 and TRBJ2-3; D is unresolved. The CDR3 is 18 residues long. The V gene lost 1 base and the J gene lost 2 bases, with 19 bases spanning the gap. The CDR3 here is CASSLGPLFAVNTDTQYF. CDR3 DNA sequence: TGTGCCAGCAGTTTAGGACCCCTATTCGCGGTGAACACAGATACGCAGTATTTT.

V is TRBV29-1 and J is TRBJ1-2; D may be TRBD1 (6 bases). Germline V gives CDR1 SQVTM, CDR2 ANQGSEA. The CDR3 loop spans 11 amino acids. Trimming removed 4 bases at V and 3 bases at J, with 6 bases between. CDR3 protein: CSVGQDYGYTF. The CDR3 DNA reads as TGCAGCGTTGGACAGGACTATGGCTACACCTTC.

This clonotype has just a few counts. The chain carries TRBV7-2 and TRBJ2-3; TRBD2 matches at 11 bases. In germline, CDR1 is SGHTA, CDR2 FQGNSA. This CDR3 has 16 amino acids. V lost 5 bases to trimming and J lost 4 bases; unmatched junction nucleotides: 8. The CDR3 sequence: CASSRTSGSMADTQYF. The CDR3 DNA reads as TGTGCCAGCAGCCGAACTAGCGGGAGTATGGCAGATACGCAGTATTTT. The full variable domain, with the rest looked up from reference TRBV7-2 and TRBJ2-3, is GAGVSQSPSNKVTEKGKDVELRCDPISGHTALYWYRQSLGQGLEFLIYFQGNSAPDKSGLPSDRFSAERTGGSVSTLTIQRTQQEDSAVYLCASSRTSGSMADTQYFGPGTRLTVL.

This clonotype has more than one count but fewer than ten. The chain employs TRBV6-2 or TRBV6-3 and TRBJ1-3; TRBD1 might be the D (5 bases). Trimming took 11 bases from V and 0 from J, leaving 17 bases between them. The CDR3 is 15 amino acids. Germline CDR1 is MNHEY and CDR2 is SVGEGT. This chain's CDR3 is CAVSTEFHSGNTIYF. CDR3 DNA: TGTGCCGTATCGACAGAATTTCACTCTGGAAACACCATATATTTT.

This clonotype was detected only a few times. The CDR3 DNA reads as TGTGCCAGCAGCTTTGGCGTTGATGAGCAGTTCTTC. It yields the protein CASSFGVDEQFF. The V and J genes are TRBV11-2 and TRBJ2-1; D is ambiguous. The CDR3 length is 12 residues. The germline CDR1 and CDR2 sequences are SGHAT and FQNNGV. Trimming removed 3 bases from V and 8 bases from J, with 8 bases in between.

This clonotype was found a few times. The chain is built from TRBV2 and TRBJ2-6, with a weak D call TRBD2 (5 bases). Trimming took 4 bases from V and 4 from J, leaving 11 bases between them. Looked up from germline, CDR1 is SNHLY and CDR2 is FYNNEI. The CDR3 length is 15 residues. CDR3 sequence (DNA): TGTGCCAGCAGTGGGACTTCCGGAGGGGCCAACGTCCTGACTTTC. Translation gives CASSGTSGGANVLTF.

This clonotype was seen a few times. This rearrangement joins TRBV12-3 or TRBV12-4 to TRBJ2-4; D may be TRBD2 (5 bases). V was pared by 2 bases and J by 4 bases, with 12 bases between. The CDR3 covers 15 residues. The CDR3 coding sequence is TGTGCCAGCAGTTTATTGGGTGAGGGTAAAAACATTCAGTACTTC. It codes for CASSLLGEGKNIQYF.